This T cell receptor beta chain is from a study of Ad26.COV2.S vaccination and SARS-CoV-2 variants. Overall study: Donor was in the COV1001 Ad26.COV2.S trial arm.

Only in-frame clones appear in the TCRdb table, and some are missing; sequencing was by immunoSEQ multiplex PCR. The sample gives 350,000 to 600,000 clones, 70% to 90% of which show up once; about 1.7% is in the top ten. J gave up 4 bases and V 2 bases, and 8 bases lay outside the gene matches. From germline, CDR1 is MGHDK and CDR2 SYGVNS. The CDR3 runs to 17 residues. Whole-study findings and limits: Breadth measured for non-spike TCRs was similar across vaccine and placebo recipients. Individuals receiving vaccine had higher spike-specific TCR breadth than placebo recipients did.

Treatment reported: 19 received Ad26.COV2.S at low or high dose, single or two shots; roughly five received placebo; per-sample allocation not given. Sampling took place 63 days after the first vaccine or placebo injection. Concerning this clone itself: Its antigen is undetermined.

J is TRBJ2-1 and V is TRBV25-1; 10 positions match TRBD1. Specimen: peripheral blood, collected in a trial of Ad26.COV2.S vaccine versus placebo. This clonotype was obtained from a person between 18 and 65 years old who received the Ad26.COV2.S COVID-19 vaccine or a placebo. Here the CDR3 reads CASSEMSGQGVYNEQFF. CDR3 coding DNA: TGTGCCAGCAGTGAAATGTCCGGACAGGGGGTATACAATGAGCAGTTCTTC.